This T cell receptor (beta chain) came from a study of cytomegalovirus exposure and HLA in healthy donors (dated by TCRdb to 2016 to 2017). Concerning the study at large: According to an earlier analysis of 587 of the donors, some 170 million T cells yielded 117 million unique TCR beta sequences and 276 Gb of sequence data. An earlier analysis of more than 450 of the donors used high-throughput TCR beta sequencing to judge whether each TCR beta V gene segment behaved as functional or pseudogenic. The number of donors typed differed by locus, with 629-630 for A, B, C, DRB1 and DQB1, 522 for DQA1, about 610 for DPA1, and some 470 for DPB1. Rather than drawing on any new phenotypic data, the later analysis identified candidate immune exposures from TCR beta sequences and the way those sequences occurred across donors. Among almost 400 genotyped donors of the cohort, an average of 235,054 unique TCR beta nucleotide sequences were sequenced per donor, roughly a sixth of them non-productive. A later genetic analysis used genome-wide SNP genotypes for about three fifths of the roughly 700 donors, treating that subset as a discovery cohort. Using immunosequencing, the study profiled T cell repertoires from about 650 subjects and related those repertoires to cytomegalovirus serostatus. Every repertoire in the discovery cohort had been generated on one and the same sequencing platform. Besides the first cohort of around 670 subjects, a separate validation cohort made up of over 100 different subjects was used. Donor age, sex, ethnicity and CMV serostatus were compiled alongside the repertoire data. Both class I and class II loci were covered by HLA typing, at four-digit resolution. To predict cytomegalovirus infection status, the study brought together high-throughput TCR immunosequencing, statistical association of individual TCRs with disease status, and machine learning. The study aimed to test whether signatures of past pathogen exposure could be identified by cataloging public T cell receptors. The genetic ancestry cluster associated with self-reported Caucasian donors included roughly 84% of the 300 to 400 genotyped donors. To study patterns of TCR occurrence, a later analysis re-analyzed previously published TCR beta repertoires from under 750 donors and added high-resolution HLA genotyping. An early release covering 500 to 750 HLA-typed donors comprised about 300 gigabases of sequencing data and 85 million or so unique TCR sequences. Four to six DR-DQ haplotypes were handled as single units for association and clustering because linkage in the cohort was strong.

V is pared back by 0 bases and J by 9 bases, with 10 bases lying between the germline termini. The germline V gene provides CDR1 SGHTS and CDR2 YDEGEE. From its cysteine to its phenylalanine, the CDR3 spans 13 amino acids. Of the read, only the CDR3 DNA is kept; its 39 bases are in frame from base 1. The cohort consisted of more than 650 healthy bone marrow donors. All cohort members were sampled while nominally healthy, although unrecorded immune exposures were likely present. CMV serostatus was positive for more than 250 and negative for about half of the roughly 700 cohort members, and was not recorded for this donor. A peripheral blood sample was collected from each donor, and TCR beta sequencing was performed on peripheral blood mononuclear cells. Genomic DNA was extracted from the blood cell samples with the Qiagen DNeasy Blood Extraction Kit. About this clone: Which antigen it targets is not known. One base away there is no much larger clone; base qualities are not given.

Study-wide conclusions, independent of this receptor: The cohort was sequenced for TCR beta chains only, and without alpha or paired-chain data the features that could be detected were limited. Broadly in line with IMGT annotations, most TCR beta V segments showed up in productive rearrangements about 90% or about 30% of the time in an earlier analysis of 587 of the donors. Across donors, most TCR sequences were observed very rarely, whereas some public TCRs were present in many individuals. The 87-base-pair reads could not distinguish some IMGT-functional V segments, including TRBV6-2 and TRBV6-3, so those segments were excluded. The sequencing pipeline was judged likely to have produced a cluster of highly shared sequence variants as a technical artifact. Several of the top co-occurrence clusters appeared to be linked to parvovirus B19, influenza, CMV and Epstein-Barr virus, according to a later analysis. Linkage disequilibrium might explain the correlated functional status among segregating V segments, but an unknown experimental factor could not be excluded. The classifier was reported to diagnose cytomegalovirus status with high specificity and sensitivity in both the original and validation cohorts. Because some donors lacked HLA typing at each locus, the association tests relied only on the typed subset. The study listed 150 to 200 TCR beta chains as associated with cytomegalovirus. When HLA alleles, especially DR and DQ, strongly co-occurred, TCR associations were difficult to assign to individual alleles. A later analysis found that HLA-associated TCR beta chains were more clonally expanded and had lower generation probabilities than equally common non-associated chains. V-gene and J-gene trimming of TCR beta chains was associated with a missense DCLRE1C variant in a later genetic analysis, and the association was replicated in an independent cohort. A later genetic analysis reported fewer N-insertions in productive TCRs among donors in an Asian-associated ancestry cluster than the roughly 720-donor mean. The earlier analysis of approximately 590 of the donors excluded roughly 16 rarely observed V segments, including chromosome 9 orphons, because counts were too low. A further reported finding was that TCR beta sequences accurately predicted the HLA-A and HLA-B alleles for most subjects in the first cohort. According to a later analysis, most CMV-associated TCR beta chains appeared to be HLA-restricted, and the HLA associations seemed to be driven largely by CMV exposure. For the cohort, immune exposure information was limited to CMV serostatus. In a later analysis, the rate of TCR association differed among HLA loci, with DRB1 alleles having the most associated TCRs and HLA-C alleles having the fewest. It was suggested by the authors that the approach could potentially be generalized to other disease states and immunological phenotypes. Three of the identified cytomegalovirus-associated TCR beta chains were confirmed in vitro to be specific for cytomegalovirus antigens. Specific HLA alleles were associated with roughly 16,000 TCR beta sequences at a false discovery rate of 0.05 in a later analysis. Sequencing depth was assumed to be roughly uniform across donors in the presence/absence analyses, though that assumption may not hold.

Library preparation used the immunoSEQ multiplex PCR assay. For the multiplex PCR, a mixture combining 60 forward primers for TCR Vbeta segments and 13 reverse primers for TCR Jbeta segments was used. The CDR3 region of rearranged TCR beta genes was amplified from genomic DNA with a multiplex PCR assay. The amplified TCR beta libraries were sequenced on the Illumina HiSeq System as 87-base-pair reads. Concerning the study's data processing: In a later analysis, approximately 74 million unique TCR beta chains were counted across the roughly 610 repertoires, and about 10 million of these chains were shared by at least two donors. A nearest-neighbor algorithm error-corrected the raw reads and collapsed the reads into unique sequences, merging closely related sequences to remove PCR and sequencing errors. To assign V, D and J gene segments, CDR3 sequences were aligned to IMGT reference sequences. Each retained sequence needed at least a six-nucleotide match to both a V gene segment and a J gene segment. Rearrangements were classified as productive when the CDR3 lacked stop codons and remained in frame with V and J, and all other rearrangements were classified as non-productive. Following IMGT convention, CDR3 was defined as the stretch from the second conserved V-encoded cysteine to the conserved J-encoded phenylalanine. Sequences without an unambiguous match to a single V gene segment were excluded from the earlier analysis of about 600 of the donors. In an earlier analysis of 587 of the donors, a V segment was called functional when productive rearrangements were above 56.7%, and segregating when the standard deviation between donors exceeded 5%. A statistical classification framework was built to diagnose cytomegalovirus status from the catalog of TCR beta chain sequences. In a later analysis, V and J genes were assigned by comparing TCR nucleotide sequences against IMGT/GENE-DB human TR gene sequences. In a later analysis, CDR3 sequences and most-parsimonious VDJ recombination scenarios were assigned using the TCRdist pipeline. A later analysis defined each TCR beta chain by its CDR3 amino acid sequence plus V-gene family, and excluded reads lacking a unique V-gene family. In a later analysis, around 600 highly shared, low-generation-probability nucleotide sequences were removed to address suspected cross-contamination and a sequencing artifact. For each public chain, a later analysis derived a clonal expansion index from normalized ranks of inferred template counts within each repertoire. In a later analysis, generation probabilities were computed using a VDJ recombination model fitted to out-of-frame rearrangements, and the results were checked against IGoR. In a later analysis, TCR-TCR, TCR-HLA and TCR-CMV co-occurrence was scored with hypergeometric tests, and a repertoire-size bias correction was applied to TCR pairs. A later analysis estimated false discovery rates by permuting HLA or CMV assignments 20 times. In a later analysis, co-occurring TCRs were grouped using DBSCAN, and TCRdist sequence similarity was added for clustering within HLA-allele-positive subsets. For co-occurrence clustering, repertoires with fewer than 30,000 or more than 120,000 public chains were excluded, along with several repertoires with anomalous nucleotide sharing. This is the immuneACCESS table as TCRdb keeps it, with only in-frame sequences that have V and J called. A part of the clones is gone; compared with another copy, unresolved V genes explain less than half, and the rest is unexplained. Clone size and the V and J calls come from that table; the DNA yielded D and trimming. A total of roughly 140,000 clones appear in this sample, 73% of them only once. Around 14% of the sample rests with the top ten.

Sequenced sample: PBMCs. This sequence was found in a human donor in good health. The V gene is TRBV5-8 and the J gene is TRBJ2-1; a tentative D match to TRBD2 spans 5 bases. The DNA sequence is given as TGTGCCAGCAGCTTGGTGGACTCATCTGAGCAGTTCTTC. It is translated as CASSLVDSSEQFF.